This is a list of T cell receptor beta chains from one sample in a study of cytomegalovirus exposure and HLA in healthy donors. The table came from immunoSEQ multiplex PCR; TCRdb's copy has only in-frame clones and leaves some out. The sample holds fewer than 200,000 clones, approximately 80% seen once. Sequencing was carried out using PBMCs. The receptors here all came from a boy between 10 and 17 years old in good health and CMV-seronegative. Each CDR3 is given without its conserved first and last residue. Size values are once, few and many counts, or a class for expanded clones, and some rows have none.

V,size,J,CDR3
TRBV7-2,few,TRBJ2-7,ASSLASSYEQY
TRBV7-9,few,TRBJ2-4,ASSFGGGGFNIQY
TRBV29-1,NA,TRBJ1-2,SVPGTGANYGYT
TRBV30,once,TRBJ2-1,AGREWGVGGQF
TRBV4-1,NA,TRBJ2-6,ASSQVVGTGRSGANVLT
TRBV5-1,NA,TRBJ1-1,ASSTPGQGGPEAF
TRBV18,NA,TRBJ1-4,ASSPTRGVNEKLF
TRBV5-1,NA,TRBJ2-1,ASSLGTGRYNEQF
TRBV10-1,NA,TRBJ2-7,ASSEPGAYEQY
TRBV6-1,NA,TRBJ1-5,ASSGEIRTGLGQPQH
TRBV6-5,NA,TRBJ1-2,ASSERDRNYGYT
TRBV6-5,NA,TRBJ1-1,ASSRWDSQFEAF
TRBV4-3,NA,TRBJ2-7,ASSQEGRAYYEQY
TRBV7-9,NA,TRBJ1-6,ASSLESSPLH
TRBV10-3,NA,TRBJ2-3,AISEIASGQSTDTQY
TRBV30,NA,TRBJ2-2,AWSAGGELF
TRBV5-8,NA,TRBJ1-5,ASSSYLRSLNQPQH
TRBV5-5,NA,TRBJ2-1,ASSSFTGNEQF
TRBV13,NA,TRBJ2-7,ASSLGGLAGFHEQY
TRBV6-5,NA,TRBJ2-5,ASRPTNRGTQY
TRBV5-4,NA,TRBJ1-2,ASSLAGTYGYT
TRBV28,NA,TRBJ1-5,ASSLGTGFNQPQH